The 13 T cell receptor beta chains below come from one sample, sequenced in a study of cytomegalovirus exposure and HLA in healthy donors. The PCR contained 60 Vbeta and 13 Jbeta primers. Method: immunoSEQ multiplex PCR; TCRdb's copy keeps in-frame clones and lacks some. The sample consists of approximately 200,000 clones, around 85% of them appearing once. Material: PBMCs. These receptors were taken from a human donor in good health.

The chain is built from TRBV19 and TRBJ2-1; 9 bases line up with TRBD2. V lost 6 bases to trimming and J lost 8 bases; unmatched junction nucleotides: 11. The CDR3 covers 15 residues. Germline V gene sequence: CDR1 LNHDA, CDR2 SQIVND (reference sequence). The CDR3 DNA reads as TGTGCCAGTAGAGAAATTGGCGGGAGGGGCCATGAGCAGTTCTTC. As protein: CASREIGGRGHEQFF.

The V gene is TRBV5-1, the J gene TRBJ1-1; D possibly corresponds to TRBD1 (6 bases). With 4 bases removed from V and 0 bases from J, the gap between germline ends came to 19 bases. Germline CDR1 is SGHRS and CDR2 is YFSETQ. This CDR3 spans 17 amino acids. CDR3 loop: CASSPGDLKPMNTEAFF. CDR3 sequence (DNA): TGCGCCAGCAGCCCAGGGGACCTTAAACCAATGAACACTGAAGCTTTCTTT.

This CDR3 reads CASSVSGVDGYTF. CDR3 DNA: TGTGCCAGCAGTGTCTCAGGGGTGGATGGCTACACCTTC. The rearrangement links TRBV2 to TRBJ1-2, with D possibly matching TRBD1 (6 bases). Trimming shortened V by 4 bases and J by 6 bases, and 12 bases separated the two germline ends. CDR3 size: 13 residues. Germline values: CDR1 SNHLY, CDR2 FYNNEI.

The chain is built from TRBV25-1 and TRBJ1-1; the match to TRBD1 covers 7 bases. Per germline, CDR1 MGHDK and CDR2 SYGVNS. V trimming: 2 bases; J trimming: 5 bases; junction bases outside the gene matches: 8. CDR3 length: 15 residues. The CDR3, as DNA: TGTGCCAGCAGTGAAGAGAAGGGGGCTTGGACTGAAGCTTTCTTT. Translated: CASSEEKGAWTEAFF.

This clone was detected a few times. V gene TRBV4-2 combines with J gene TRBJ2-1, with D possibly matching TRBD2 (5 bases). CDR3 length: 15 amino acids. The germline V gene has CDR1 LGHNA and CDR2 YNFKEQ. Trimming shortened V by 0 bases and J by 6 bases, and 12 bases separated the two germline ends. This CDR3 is CASSQDPPSSNEQFF. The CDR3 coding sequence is TGTGCCAGCAGCCAAGATCCGCCTAGCAGCAATGAGCAGTTCTTC.

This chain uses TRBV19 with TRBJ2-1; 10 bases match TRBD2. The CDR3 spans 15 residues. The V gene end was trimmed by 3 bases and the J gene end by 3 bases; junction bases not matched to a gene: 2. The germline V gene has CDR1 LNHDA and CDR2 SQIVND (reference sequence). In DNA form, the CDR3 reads TGTGCCAGTAGTATGGGGACTAGCGACTACAATGAGCAGTTCTTC. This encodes CASSMGTSDYNEQFF.

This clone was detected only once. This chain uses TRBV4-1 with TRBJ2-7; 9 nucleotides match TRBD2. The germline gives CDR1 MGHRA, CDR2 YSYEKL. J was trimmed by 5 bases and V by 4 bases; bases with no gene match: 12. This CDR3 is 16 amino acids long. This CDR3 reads CASSLAPGLAVHEQYF. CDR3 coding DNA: TGCGCCAGCAGCCTGGCCCCGGGACTAGCTGTCCACGAGCAGTACTTC.

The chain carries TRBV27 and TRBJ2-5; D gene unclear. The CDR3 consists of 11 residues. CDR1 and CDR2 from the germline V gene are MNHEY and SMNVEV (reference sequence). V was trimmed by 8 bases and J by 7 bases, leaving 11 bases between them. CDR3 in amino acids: CASGKLSTQYF. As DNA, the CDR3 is TGTGCCAGCGGCAAGTTGTCGACCCAGTACTTC.

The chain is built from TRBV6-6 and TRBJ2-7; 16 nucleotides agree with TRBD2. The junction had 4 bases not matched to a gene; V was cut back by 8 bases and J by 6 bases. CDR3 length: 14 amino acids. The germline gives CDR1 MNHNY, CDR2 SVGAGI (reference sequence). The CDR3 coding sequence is TGTGCCAGCGGGACTAGCGGGGGGGCAGGCGAGCAGTACTTC. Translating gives CASGTSGGAGEQYF.

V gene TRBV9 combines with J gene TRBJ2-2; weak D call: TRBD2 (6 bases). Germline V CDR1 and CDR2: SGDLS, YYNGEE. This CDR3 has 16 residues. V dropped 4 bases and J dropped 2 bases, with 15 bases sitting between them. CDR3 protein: CASSLNSGANTGELFF. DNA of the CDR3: TGTGCCAGCAGCCTGAATAGCGGAGCCAACACCGGGGAGCTGTTTTTT.

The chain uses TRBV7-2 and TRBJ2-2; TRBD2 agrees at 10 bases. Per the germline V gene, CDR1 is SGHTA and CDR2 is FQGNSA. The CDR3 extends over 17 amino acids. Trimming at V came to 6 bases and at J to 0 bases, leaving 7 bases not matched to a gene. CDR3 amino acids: CASRRRLAGTNTGELFF. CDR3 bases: TGTGCCAGCAGACGGAGACTAGCGGGTACGAACACCGGGGAGCTGTTTTTT.

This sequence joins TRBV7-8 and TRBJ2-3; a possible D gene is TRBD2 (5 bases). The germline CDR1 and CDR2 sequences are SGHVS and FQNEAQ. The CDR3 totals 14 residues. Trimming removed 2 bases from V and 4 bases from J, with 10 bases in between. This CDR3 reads CASSLSGAADTQYF. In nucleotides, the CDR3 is TGTGCCAGCAGCTTATCAGGAGCGGCAGATACGCAGTATTTT.

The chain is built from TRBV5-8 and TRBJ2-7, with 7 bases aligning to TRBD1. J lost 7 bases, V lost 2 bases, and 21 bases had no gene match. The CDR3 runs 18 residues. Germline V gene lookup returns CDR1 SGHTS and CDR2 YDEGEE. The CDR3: CASSFLTGSATGAREQYF. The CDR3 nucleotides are TGTGCCAGCAGCTTTCTGACAGGGTCGGCCACTGGGGCCCGGGAGCAGTACTTC.